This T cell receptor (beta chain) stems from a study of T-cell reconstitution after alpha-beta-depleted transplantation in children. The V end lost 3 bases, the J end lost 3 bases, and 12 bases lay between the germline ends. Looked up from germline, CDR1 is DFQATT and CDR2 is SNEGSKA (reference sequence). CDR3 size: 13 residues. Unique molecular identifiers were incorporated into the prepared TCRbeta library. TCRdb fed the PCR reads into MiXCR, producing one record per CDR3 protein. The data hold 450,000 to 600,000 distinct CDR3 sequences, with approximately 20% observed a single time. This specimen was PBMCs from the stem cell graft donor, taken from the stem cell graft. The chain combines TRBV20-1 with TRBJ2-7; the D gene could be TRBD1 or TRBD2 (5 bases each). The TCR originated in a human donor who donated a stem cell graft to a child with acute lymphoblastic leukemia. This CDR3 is CSARGPPGYEQYF. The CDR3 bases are TGCAGTGCTAGGGGACCTCCAGGCTACGAGCAGTACTTC.